This T cell receptor beta chain was identified in a study of OX40 agonist ivuxolimab in advanced cancers. General notes on the study: Ivuxolimab was a fully human IgG2 agonistic monoclonal antibody targeting the costimulatory receptor OX40 (CD134). Intravenous ivuxolimab was administered to patients every 2 weeks at six dose levels: 0.01, 0.1, 0.3, 1.5, 3 and 10 mg/kg. Of the roughly 54 dose-escalation patients, hepatocellular carcinoma was present in about 20, melanoma in some 15, renal cell carcinoma in 9 and head and neck cancer in 9. A male proportion of roughly 80% and a mean age of 60 years, ranging from about 23 to 90, were recorded for the dose-escalation cohort. Prior anti-PD-1, anti-PD-L1 or anti-CTLA-4 therapy was permitted, and 35% to 40% of dose-escalation patients had received checkpoint inhibitors. Partial responses occurred in three dose-escalation patients: two with cutaneous melanoma and one with hepatocellular carcinoma. Peripheral TCRbeta sequencing was intended to test whether TCR sequence diversity was altered and clonal T-cell expansion was caused by ivuxolimab. The paper describes the monotherapy dose-escalation part (N ≈ 52 patients) of the phase I trial of ivuxolimab.

To sequence the TCRbeta CDR3 region, genomic DNA was isolated from the sorted cells. The immunoSEQ Assay was used to sequence the TCRbeta CDR3 regions. In TCRdb, the immuneACCESS table is reduced to in-frame sequences with V and J assigned. These tables do not hold every clone; where another copy was compared, an unresolved V gene accounts for under half, and the others remain unexplained. The sample data list about 31,000 clones, and 90% to 95% of these were observed just once. The ten largest clonotypes hold 26% of the sample. V is cut back by 3 bases and J by 8 bases, with 7 bases in the junction unmatched. Sequences KGHSH (CDR1) and LQKENI (CDR2) are obtained from the germline V gene. From cysteine to phenylalanine, the CDR3 is 15 amino acids long. Just CDR3 DNA is preserved here, 45 bases in frame from base 1. The trial excluded patients who had a history of autoimmune disease or were on systemic immunosuppression. Peripheral blood for TCR sequencing was collected from all dose cohorts at baseline, on cycle 4 day 1, and on cycle 7 day 1. Samples came from an open-label, multicenter, first-in-human phase I dose-escalation trial of ivuxolimab. The trial enrolled adults with locally advanced or metastatic head and neck squamous cell, hepatocellular, melanoma or renal cell carcinoma. Before TCR sequencing, CD4+ T cells and CD8+ T cells were sorted from peripheral blood as separate populations.

Overall study outcomes, separate from this receptor: Partial responders in the 0.1-3.0 mg/kg groups had among the lowest normalized peripheral clonal expansion, especially among CD8+ T cells. On average, CD8+ T cells showed more expanded clones than CD4+ T cells after ivuxolimab. Low levels of normalized T-cell clonal expansion were also seen in some nonresponding patients. At doses of 0.1 to 3.0 mg/kg, clonal expansion of both CD4+ and CD8+ T cells in blood was seen between baseline and week 6. The antigen specificity of the clonally expanded peripheral T cells was not determined.

On this clone: Its target antigen remains unknown. No much larger clone is present one base from it, and per-base qualities are unavailable.

Recombination joined TRBV18 with TRBJ1-4, with 9 middle bases fitting TRBD1. This sample comprised CD4+ or CD8+ T cells sorted from blood, obtained in a trial of the OX40 agonist ivuxolimab. This clonotype originated in an adult with an advanced solid tumor such as melanoma, head and neck, liver or kidney cancer. The bases read TGTGCCAGCTCACCTAGGGGACAGGGCTGGGAAAAACTGTTTTTT. The encoded protein is CASSPRGQGWEKLFF.